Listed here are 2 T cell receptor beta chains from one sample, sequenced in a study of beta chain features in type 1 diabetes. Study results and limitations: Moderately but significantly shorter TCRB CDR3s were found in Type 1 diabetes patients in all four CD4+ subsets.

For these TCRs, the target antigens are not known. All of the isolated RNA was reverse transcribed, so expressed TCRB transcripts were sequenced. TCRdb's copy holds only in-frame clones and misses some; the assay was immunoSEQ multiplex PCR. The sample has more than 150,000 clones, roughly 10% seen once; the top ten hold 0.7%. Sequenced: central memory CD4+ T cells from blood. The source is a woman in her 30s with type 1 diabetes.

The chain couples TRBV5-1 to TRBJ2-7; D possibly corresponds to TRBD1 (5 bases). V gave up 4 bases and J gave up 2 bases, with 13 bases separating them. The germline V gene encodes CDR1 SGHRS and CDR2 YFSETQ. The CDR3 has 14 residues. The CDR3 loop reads CASSPTAGTYEQYF. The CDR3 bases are TGCGCCAGCAGCCCCACGGCAGGGACCTACGAGCAGTACTTC.

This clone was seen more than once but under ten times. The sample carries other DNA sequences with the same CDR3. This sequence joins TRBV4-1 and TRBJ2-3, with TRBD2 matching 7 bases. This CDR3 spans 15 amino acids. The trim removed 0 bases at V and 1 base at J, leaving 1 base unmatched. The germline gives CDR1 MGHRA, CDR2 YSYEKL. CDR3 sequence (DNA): TGCGCCAGCAGCCAAGATCGGGAGGGCACAGATACGCAGTATTTT. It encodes CASSQDREGTDTQYF.